The following is a T cell receptor (beta chain) sequence with its context. Its target is unknown. Germline lookup yields CDR1 SGHRS and CDR2 YFSETQ. The V end lost 4 bases, the J end lost 0 bases, and 8 bases lay between the germline ends. The CDR3 spans 15 residues. The data belong to a study of identical twins. Whole-study results and caveats: Analyses of zero insertions could be partly confounded by invariant MAIT and iNKT cells.

TCRdb independently ran MiXCR on the 5' RACE reads; one entry per CDR3 protein. The repertoire holds about 660,000 distinct CDR3 sequences, with 8.6% as singletons. These data are also associated with another study on yellow fever vaccine responses in identical twins. That source adds: Twins showed a vaccine T cell response that reportedly seemed partly convergent, partly personalized.

The sample comprised PBMCs. The chain recombines TRBV5-1 with TRBJ2-6; no clear D. This clonotype was sampled from a woman aged 18-35 years in good health. This CDR3 reads CASSQTSSGANVLTF. Here the CDR3 DNA reads TGCGCCAGCAGCCAGACAAGCTCTGGGGCCAACGTCCTGACTTTC.